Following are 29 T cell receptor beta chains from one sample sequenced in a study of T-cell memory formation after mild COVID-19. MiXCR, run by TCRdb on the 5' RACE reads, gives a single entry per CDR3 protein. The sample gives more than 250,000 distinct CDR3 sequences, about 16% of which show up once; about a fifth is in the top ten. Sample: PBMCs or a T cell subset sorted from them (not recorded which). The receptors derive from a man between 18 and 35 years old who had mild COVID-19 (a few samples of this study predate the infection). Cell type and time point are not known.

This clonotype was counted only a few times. Here the CDR3 reads CASSLGGTAANYGYTF. For the CDR3, the DNA is TGTGCCAGCAGCTTAGGCGGGACAGCTGCTAACTATGGCTACACCTTC. This chain joins TRBV7-2 and TRBJ1-2; 7 nucleotides align to TRBD1. This CDR3 comprises 16 residues. Germline V gene lookup returns CDR1 SGHTA and CDR2 FQGNSA. Trimming at V came to 1 base and at J to 0 bases, leaving 5 bases not matched to a gene.

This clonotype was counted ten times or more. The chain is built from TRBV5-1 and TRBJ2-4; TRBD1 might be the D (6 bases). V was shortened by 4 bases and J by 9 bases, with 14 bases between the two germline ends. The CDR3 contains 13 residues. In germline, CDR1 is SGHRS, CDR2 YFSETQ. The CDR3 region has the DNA TGCGCCAGCAGCATGGACAGTTGGGGCATTCAGTACTTC. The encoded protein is CASSMDSWGIQYF.

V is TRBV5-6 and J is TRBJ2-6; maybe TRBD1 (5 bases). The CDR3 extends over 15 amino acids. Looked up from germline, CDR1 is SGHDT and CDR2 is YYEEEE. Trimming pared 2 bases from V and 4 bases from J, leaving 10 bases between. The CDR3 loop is CASSFLGAGANVLTF. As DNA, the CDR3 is TGTGCCAGCAGCTTCCTAGGGGCCGGGGCCAACGTCCTGACTTTC. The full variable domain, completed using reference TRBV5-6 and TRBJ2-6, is DAGVTQSPTHLIKTRGQQVTLRCSPKSGHDTVSWYQQALGQGPQFIFQYYEEEERQRGNFPDRFSGHQFPNYSSELNVNALLLGDSALYLCASSFLGAGANVLTFGAGSRLTVL.

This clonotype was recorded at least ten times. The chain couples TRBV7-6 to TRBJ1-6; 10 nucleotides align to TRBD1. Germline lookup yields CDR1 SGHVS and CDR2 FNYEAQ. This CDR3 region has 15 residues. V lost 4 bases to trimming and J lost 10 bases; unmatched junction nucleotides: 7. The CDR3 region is CASSSGQGKISPLHF. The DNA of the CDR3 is TGTGCCAGCAGCTCGGGACAGGGGAAAATCTCACCCCTCCACTTT.

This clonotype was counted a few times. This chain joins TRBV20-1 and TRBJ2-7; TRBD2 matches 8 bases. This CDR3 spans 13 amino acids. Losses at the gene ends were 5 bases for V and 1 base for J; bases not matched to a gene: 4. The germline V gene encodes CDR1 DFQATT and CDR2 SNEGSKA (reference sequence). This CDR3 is CSASRGGSYEQYV. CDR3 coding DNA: TGCAGTGCTTCGCGCGGGGGGTCCTACGAGCAGTACGTC.

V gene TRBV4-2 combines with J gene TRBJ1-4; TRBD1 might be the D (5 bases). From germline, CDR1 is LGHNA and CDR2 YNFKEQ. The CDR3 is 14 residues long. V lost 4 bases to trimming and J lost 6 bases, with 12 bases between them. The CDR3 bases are TGTGCCAGCAGCCTGGGGCTAGGGGATGAAAAACTGTTTTTT. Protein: CASSLGLGDEKLFF.

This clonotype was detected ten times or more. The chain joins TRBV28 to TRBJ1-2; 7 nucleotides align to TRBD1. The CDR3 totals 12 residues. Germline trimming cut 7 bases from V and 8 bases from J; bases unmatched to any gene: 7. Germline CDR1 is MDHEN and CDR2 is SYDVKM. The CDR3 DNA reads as TGTGCCAGCACTCAGGGGGGCGTAGGCTACACCTTC. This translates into CASTQGGVGYTF.

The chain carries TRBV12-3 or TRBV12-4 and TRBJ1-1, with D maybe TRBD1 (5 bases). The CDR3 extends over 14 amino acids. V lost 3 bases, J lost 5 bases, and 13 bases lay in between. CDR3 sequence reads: CASSFMGGGTEAFF. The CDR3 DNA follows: TGTGCCAGCAGTTTTATGGGGGGTGGTACTGAAGCTTTCTTT.

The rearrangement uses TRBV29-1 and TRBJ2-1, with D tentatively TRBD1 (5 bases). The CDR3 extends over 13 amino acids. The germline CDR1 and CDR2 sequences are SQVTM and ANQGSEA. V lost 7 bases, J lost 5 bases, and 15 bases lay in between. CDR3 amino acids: CSGQGNAHNEQFF. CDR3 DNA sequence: TGCAGCGGGCAGGGAAACGCACACAATGAGCAGTTCTTC.

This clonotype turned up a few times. CDR3 in DNA: TGTGCCAGCAGTGTGTCTACGAGCCAAGAGACCCAGTACTTC. Its translation: CASSVSTSQETQYF. This chain uses TRBV28 with TRBJ2-5; D call uncertain. This CDR3 region has 14 residues. V was clipped by 5 bases and J by 1 base, with 11 bases between them. Germline V gene sequence: CDR1 MDHEN, CDR2 SYDVKM.

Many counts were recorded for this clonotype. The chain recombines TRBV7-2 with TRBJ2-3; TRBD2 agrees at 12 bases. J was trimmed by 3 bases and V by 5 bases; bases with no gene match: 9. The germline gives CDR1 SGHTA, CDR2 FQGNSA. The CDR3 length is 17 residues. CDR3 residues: CASSLRLAGDRTDTQYF. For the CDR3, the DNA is TGTGCCAGCAGCCTAAGACTAGCGGGGGATAGGACAGATACGCAGTATTTT.

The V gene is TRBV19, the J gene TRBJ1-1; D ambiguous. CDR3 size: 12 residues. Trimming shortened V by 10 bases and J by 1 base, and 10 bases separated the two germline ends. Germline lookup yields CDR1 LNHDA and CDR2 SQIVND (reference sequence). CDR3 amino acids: CATSRKNTEAFF. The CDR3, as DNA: TGTGCCACCTCCCGGAAGAACACTGAAGCTTTCTTT.

CDR3 sequence: CASSLMESWLDEQFF. The CDR3 DNA is TGTGCCAGCAGCTTAATGGAGAGTTGGTTGGATGAGCAGTTCTTC. The J gene is TRBJ2-1, the V gene TRBV7-9; D gene unclear. V shed 2 bases and J shed 8 bases, with 16 bases lying between them. Germline loops: CDR1 SEHNR, CDR2 FQNEAQ (reference sequence). This CDR3 comprises 15 residues.

The CDR3 region has the DNA TGCAGTGCTTCAGGATCGTTCTTTGAGCAGTACTTC. Protein: CSASGSFFEQYF. The V call is TRBV20-1, the J call TRBJ2-7, with D uncertain. Germline V gives CDR1 DFQATT, CDR2 SNEGSKA (reference sequence). V was clipped by 5 bases and J by 7 bases, with 15 bases between them. The CDR3 sequence is 12 residues long.

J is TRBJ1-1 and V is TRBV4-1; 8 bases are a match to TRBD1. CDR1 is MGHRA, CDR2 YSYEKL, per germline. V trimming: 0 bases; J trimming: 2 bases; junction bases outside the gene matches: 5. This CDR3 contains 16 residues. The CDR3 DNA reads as TGCGCCAGCAGCCAAGATTATGCAGGGGGCAACACTGAAGCTTTCTTT. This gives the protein CASSQDYAGGNTEAFF.

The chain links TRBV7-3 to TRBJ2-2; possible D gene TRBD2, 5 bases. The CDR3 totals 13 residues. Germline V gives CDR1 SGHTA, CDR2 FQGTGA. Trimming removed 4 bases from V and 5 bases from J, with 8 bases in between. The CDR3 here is CASSSDFTGELFF. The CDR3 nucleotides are TGTGCCAGCAGCTCGGACTTTACCGGGGAGCTGTTTTTT.

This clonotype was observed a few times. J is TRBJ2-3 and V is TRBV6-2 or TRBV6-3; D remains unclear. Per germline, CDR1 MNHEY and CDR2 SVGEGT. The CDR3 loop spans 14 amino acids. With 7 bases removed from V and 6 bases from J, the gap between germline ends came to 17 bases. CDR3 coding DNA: TGTGCCAGCATACCTTCCCCCGCTCGGGATACGCAGTATTTT. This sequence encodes CASIPSPARDTQYF.

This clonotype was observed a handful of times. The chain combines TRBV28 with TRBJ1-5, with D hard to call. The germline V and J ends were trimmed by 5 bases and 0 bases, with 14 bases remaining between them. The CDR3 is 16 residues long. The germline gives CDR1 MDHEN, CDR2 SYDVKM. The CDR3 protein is CASSTRTKISNQPQHF. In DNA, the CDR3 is TGTGCCAGCAGTACCCGGACTAAAATTAGCAATCAGCCCCAGCATTTT.

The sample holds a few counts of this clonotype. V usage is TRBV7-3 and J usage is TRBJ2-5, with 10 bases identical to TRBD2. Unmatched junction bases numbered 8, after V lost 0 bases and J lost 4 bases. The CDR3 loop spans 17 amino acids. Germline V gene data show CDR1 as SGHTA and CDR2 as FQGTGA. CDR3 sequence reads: CASSLTRASGGLETQYF. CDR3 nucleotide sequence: TGTGCCAGCAGCTTAACAAGAGCTAGCGGGGGATTAGAGACCCAGTACTTC.

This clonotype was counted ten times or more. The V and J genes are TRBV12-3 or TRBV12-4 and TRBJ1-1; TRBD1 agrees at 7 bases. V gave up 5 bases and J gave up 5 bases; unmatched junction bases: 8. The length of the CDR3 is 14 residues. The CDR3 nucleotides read TGTGCCAGCAGTGAGATCGCAGGGGGTACTGAAGCTTTCTTT. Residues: CASSEIAGGTEAFF.

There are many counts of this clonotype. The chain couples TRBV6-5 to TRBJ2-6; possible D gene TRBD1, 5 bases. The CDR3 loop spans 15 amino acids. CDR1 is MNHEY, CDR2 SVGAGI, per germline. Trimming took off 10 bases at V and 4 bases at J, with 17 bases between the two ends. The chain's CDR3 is CAIGQGYTGANVLTF. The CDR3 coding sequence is TGTGCCATTGGCCAGGGATATACCGGGGCCAACGTCCTGACTTTC.

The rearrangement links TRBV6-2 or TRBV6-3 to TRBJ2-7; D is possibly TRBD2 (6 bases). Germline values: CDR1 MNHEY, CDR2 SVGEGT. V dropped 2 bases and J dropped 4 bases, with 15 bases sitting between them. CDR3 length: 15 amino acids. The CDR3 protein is CASSYPDMGRYEQYV. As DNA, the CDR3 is TGTGCCAGCAGTTACCCGGACATGGGGAGGTACGAGCAGTACGTC.

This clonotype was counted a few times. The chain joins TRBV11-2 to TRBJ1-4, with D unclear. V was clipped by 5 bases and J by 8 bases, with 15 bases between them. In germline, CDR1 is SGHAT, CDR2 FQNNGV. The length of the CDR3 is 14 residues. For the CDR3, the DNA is TGTGCCAGCAGCGCAGTCGGTTGGGAGGAAAAACTGTTTTTT. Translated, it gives CASSAVGWEEKLFF.

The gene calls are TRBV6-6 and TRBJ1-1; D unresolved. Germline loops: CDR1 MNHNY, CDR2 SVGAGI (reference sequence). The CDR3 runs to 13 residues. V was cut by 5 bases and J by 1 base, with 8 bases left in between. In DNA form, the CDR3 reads TGTGCCAGCAGTGCCGGACGGAACACTGAAGCTTTCTTT. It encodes CASSAGRNTEAFF.

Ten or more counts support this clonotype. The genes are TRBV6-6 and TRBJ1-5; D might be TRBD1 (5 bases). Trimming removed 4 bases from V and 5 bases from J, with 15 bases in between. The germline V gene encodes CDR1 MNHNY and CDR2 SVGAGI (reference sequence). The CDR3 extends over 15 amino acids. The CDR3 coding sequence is TGTGCCAGCAGTTGGGGGACGGGAGGACATCAGCCCCAGCATTTT. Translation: CASSWGTGGHQPQHF.

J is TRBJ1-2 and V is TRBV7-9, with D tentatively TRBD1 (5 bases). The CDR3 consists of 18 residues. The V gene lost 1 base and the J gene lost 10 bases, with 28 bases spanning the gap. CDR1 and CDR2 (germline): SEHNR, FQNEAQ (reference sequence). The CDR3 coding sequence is TGTGCCAGCAGCTTAGAAGGGACGATCCCAACTCTATGGCTAGCCTACACCTTC. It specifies CASSLEGTIPTLWLAYTF.

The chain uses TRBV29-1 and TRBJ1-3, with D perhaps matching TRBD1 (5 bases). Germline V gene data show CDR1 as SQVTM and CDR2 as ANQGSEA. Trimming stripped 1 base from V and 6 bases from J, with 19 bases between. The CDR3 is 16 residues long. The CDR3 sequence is CSVEAWLGQGSNTIYF. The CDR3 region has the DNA TGCAGCGTTGAAGCTTGGCTGGGCCAGGGTTCAAACACCATATATTTT.

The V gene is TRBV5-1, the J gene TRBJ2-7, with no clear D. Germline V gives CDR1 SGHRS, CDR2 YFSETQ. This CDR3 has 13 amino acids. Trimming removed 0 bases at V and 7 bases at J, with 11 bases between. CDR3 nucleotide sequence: TGCGCCAGCAGCTTGGCCGGCACTCCTGAGCAGTACTTC. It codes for CASSLAGTPEQYF.

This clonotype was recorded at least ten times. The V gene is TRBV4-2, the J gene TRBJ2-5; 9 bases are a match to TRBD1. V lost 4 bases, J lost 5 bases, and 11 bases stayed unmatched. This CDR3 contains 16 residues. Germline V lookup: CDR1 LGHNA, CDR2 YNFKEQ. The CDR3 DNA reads TGTGCCAGCAGCCCGATTCCGGGACAGGGTCAGGAGACCCAGTACTTC. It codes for CASSPIPGQGQETQYF.